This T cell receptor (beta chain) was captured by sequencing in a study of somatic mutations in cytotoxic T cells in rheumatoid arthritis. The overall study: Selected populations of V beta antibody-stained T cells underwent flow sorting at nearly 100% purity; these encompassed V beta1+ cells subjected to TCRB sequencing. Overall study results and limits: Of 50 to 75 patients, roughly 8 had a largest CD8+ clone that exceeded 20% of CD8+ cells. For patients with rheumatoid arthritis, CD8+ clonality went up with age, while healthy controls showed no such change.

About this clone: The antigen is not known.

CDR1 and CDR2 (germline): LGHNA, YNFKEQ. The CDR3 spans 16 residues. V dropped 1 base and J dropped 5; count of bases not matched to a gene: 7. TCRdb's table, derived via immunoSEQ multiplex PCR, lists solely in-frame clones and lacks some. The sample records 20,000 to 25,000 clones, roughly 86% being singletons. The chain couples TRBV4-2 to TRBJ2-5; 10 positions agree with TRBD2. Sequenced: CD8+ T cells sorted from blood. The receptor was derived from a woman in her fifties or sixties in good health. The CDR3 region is CASSQGERGGAETQYF. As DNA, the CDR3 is TGTGCCAGCAGCCAAGGGGAGCGGGGGGGTGCTGAGACCCAGTACTTC.